The 10 T cell receptor beta chains presented below share a single source sample, sequenced in a study of metastatic and nonmetastatic thyroid tumors. All patients reached thyroid surgery having received no treatment beforehand. TCRdb re-processed the PCR reads through MiXCR. Altogether 13,000 or so clones are present, approximately 30% being singletons, with the ten largest covering over 9.5%. Specimen: tumor tissue. The receptors come from a male donor with papillary thyroid cancer or a benign thyroid nodule (not recorded which). Some clones in this sample may be carry-over from other donors' samples.

This chain links TRBV6-1 with TRBJ1-2, with 9 positions matching TRBD1. Germline trimming cut 4 bases from V and 4 bases from J; bases unmatched to any gene: 1. Germline V gives CDR1 MNHNS, CDR2 SASEGT. The CDR3 extends over 13 amino acids. CDR3 sequence: CASSADRGYGYTF. The CDR3, as DNA: TGTGCCAGCAGTGCGGACAGGGGCTATGGCTACACCTTC.

This clone occurred a few times. The chain links TRBV19 to TRBJ2-2; D remains ambiguous. Trimming cost V 2 bases and J 6 bases, with 16 bases left between them. Germline V lookup: CDR1 LNHDA, CDR2 SQIVND (reference sequence). This CDR3 is built from 16 residues. This chain's CDR3 is CASSINPDLLPGELFF. The CDR3 DNA reads as TGTGCCAGTAGTATAAATCCTGACCTACTCCCCGGGGAGCTGTTTTTT.

The chain has TRBV6-1 and TRBJ1-5, with a possible D match to TRBD1 (5 bases). Germline V gives CDR1 MNHNS, CDR2 SASEGT. V was cut by 7 bases and J by 7 bases, with 11 bases left in between. The CDR3 runs to 12 residues. Here the CDR3 DNA reads TGTGCCAGCAACCAGGAGGGGCAGCCCCAGCATTTT. Its translation: CASNQEGQPQHF.

Comments on this clone: A much larger clone lies a single base off, so this may be a read error. This rearrangement joins TRBV27 to TRBJ2-6, with D tentatively TRBD2 (5 bases). The CDR3 runs to 15 residues. Germline-derived CDR1 and CDR2 are MNHEY and SMNVEV (reference sequence). The DNA of the CDR3 is TGTGCCAGCAGAGCGGCAGCGGCTGGGCCCAACGTCCTGACTTTC. Translation: CASRAAAAGPNVLTF.

V is TRBV14 and J is TRBJ2-7; TRBD1 matches at 7 bases. The junction had 12 bases not matched to a gene; V was cut back by 2 bases and J by 8 bases. The CDR3 consists of 15 residues. Per germline, CDR1 SGHDN and CDR2 FVKESK. The CDR3 DNA follows: TGTGCCAGCAGCCAAACAGGGGCAGGGTACGTAAAGCAGTACTTC. Translated, it gives CASSQTGAGYVKQYF.

V is TRBV7-2 and J is TRBJ1-1; TRBD1 aligns across 8 bases. In germline, CDR1 is SGHTA, CDR2 FQGNSA. The CDR3 is 15 amino acids. Trimming removed 5 bases from V and 1 base from J; junction bases left unmatched: 6. In DNA, the CDR3 is TGTGCCAGCAGCACCCGGACAGGGTCGAACACTGAAGCTTTCTTT. Its translation: CASSTRTGSNTEAFF.

This clone occurred once. The J gene is TRBJ2-1, the V gene TRBV11-1; no firm D call. From germline, CDR1 is SGHAT and CDR2 FQDESV (reference sequence). V was trimmed by 2 bases and J by 6 bases, leaving 14 bases between them. CDR3 length equals 15 residues. The CDR3 nucleotides are TGTGCCAGCAGCTTAAACAGAGGTTGGGGCAATGAGCAGTTCTTC. It codes for CASSLNRGWGNEQFF.

The table lists this clone with a few counts. The V and J genes are TRBV6-5 and TRBJ1-2, with D maybe TRBD1 (5 bases). V lost 2 bases to trimming and J lost 1 base, with 5 bases between them. The CDR3 runs 13 residues. Germline V gene data show CDR1 as MNHEY and CDR2 as SVGAGI. The CDR3 DNA is TGTGCCAGCAGTTACGGGGGTAACTATGGCTACACCTTC. Its translation: CASSYGGNYGYTF.

This clone showed up just a few times. This chain joins TRBV12-3 or TRBV12-4 and TRBJ2-7, with 12 bases identical to TRBD2. The CDR3 runs 17 residues. V lost 6 bases to trimming and J lost 3 bases; unmatched junction nucleotides: 12. Here the CDR3 reads CASSWTSGTVPIYEQYF. The CDR3 nucleotides read TGTGCCAGCAGCTGGACTAGCGGGACCGTGCCCATCTACGAGCAGTACTTC.

This clone occurred a few times. The chain recombines TRBV19 with TRBJ1-6, with D unclear. This CDR3 spans 12 amino acids. Germline values: CDR1 LNHDA, CDR2 SQIVND (reference sequence). Trimming pared 7 bases from V and 7 bases from J, leaving 8 bases between. CDR3: CASTSINSPLHF. CDR3 sequence (DNA): TGTGCCAGTACCAGCATAAATTCACCCCTCCACTTT.